A selection of T cell receptor beta chains follows, all from one sample in a study of cytomegalovirus exposure and HLA in healthy donors. Only in-frame clones appear in the TCRdb table, and some are missing; sequencing was by immunoSEQ multiplex PCR. The sample records over 100,000 clones, 79% being singletons. The sample consisted of PBMCs. The source of these receptors is a woman younger than 35 in good health and CMV-seropositive. CDR3s include the opening cysteine and the closing phenylalanine or tryptophan. Fields, in order: V gene, D gene, J gene, clone size, CDR3 protein, CDR3 DNA. D genes are given only for firm matches. The size of a clone is reported for some rows only, either as once, few or many, or as a class for expanded clones.

TRBV6-5,TRBD1,TRBJ2-7,few,CASSYSRTGPGEQYF,TGTGCCAGCAGTTACTCGCGGACAGGTCCGGGAGAGCAGTACTTC
TRBV27,TRBD1,TRBJ1-2,-,CASLAPGQGIRGYTF,TGTGCCAGTCTCGCCCCCGGACAGGGAATTAGGGGCTACACCTTC
TRBV6-5,-,TRBJ2-5,-,CASSYSGGTQYF,TGTGCCAGCAGTTACTCGGGGGGGACCCAGTACTTC
TRBV11-2,TRBD2,TRBJ2-1,-,CASSLEVGLARRDGFF,TGTGCCAGCAGCTTAGAGGTAGGACTAGCGCGAAGGGATGGGTTCTTC
TRBV29-1,TRBD1,TRBJ1-2,-,CSVERKLTGVGYTF,TGCAGCGTTGAACGGAAATTGACAGGGGTTGGCTACACCTTC
TRBV4-1,-,TRBJ2-5,-,CASSPSFQETQYF,TGCGCCAGCAGCCCTAGCTTCCAAGAGACCCAGTACTTC
TRBV4-1,TRBD1,TRBJ1-1,-,CASSHPGQGETNTEAFF,TGCGCCAGCAGCCACCCTGGACAGGGTGAGACGAACACTGAAGCTTTCTTT
TRBV11-3,TRBD2,TRBJ2-3,-,CASSLGTSGTYTQYF,TGTGCCAGCAGCTTAGGGACTAGCGGGACGTATACGCAGTATTTT
TRBV9,-,TRBJ2-1,-,CASSGDYDGEQFF,TGTGCCAGCAGCGGAGACTATGATGGAGAGCAGTTCTTC
TRBV9,-,TRBJ2-7,-,CASSVGQGTYEQYF,TGTGCCAGCAGCGTAGGTCAGGGAACATACGAGCAGTACTTC
TRBV13,TRBD1,TRBJ1-2,-,CASTAPADRGRNYGYTF,TGTGCCAGCACGGCCCCCGCGGACAGGGGGCGGAACTATGGCTACACCTTC
TRBV18,TRBD2,TRBJ2-2,-,CASSGLAGGELFF,TGTGCCAGCTCCGGACTAGCAGGCGGGGAGCTGTTTTTT
TRBV19,-,TRBJ1-5,few,CASSIDAPGVQPQHF,TGTGCCAGTAGTATAGATGCTCCGGGGGTTCAGCCCCAGCATTTT
TRBV18,TRBD1,TRBJ1-5,-,CASSRQGINQPQHF,TGTGCCAGCTCAAGACAGGGGATCAATCAGCCCCAGCATTTT
TRBV6-6,-,TRBJ1-1,-,CASSSRGLNTEAFF,TGTGCCAGCAGTTCCCGAGGATTGAACACTGAAGCTTTCTTT